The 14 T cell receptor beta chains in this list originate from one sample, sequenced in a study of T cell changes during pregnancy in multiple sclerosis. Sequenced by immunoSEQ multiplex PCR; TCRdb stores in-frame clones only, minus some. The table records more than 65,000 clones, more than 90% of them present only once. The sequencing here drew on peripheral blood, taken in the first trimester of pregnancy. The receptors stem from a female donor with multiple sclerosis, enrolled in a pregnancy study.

CDR3 sequence (DNA): TGTGCCAGCAGCGTTGCCGAGTTCACTGAAGCTTTCTTT. The encoded protein is CASSVAEFTEAFF. V usage is TRBV9 and J usage is TRBJ1-1, with no clear D. The CDR3 is 13 amino acids. V lost 2 bases to trimming and J lost 4 bases, with 9 bases between them. CDR1 is SGDLS, CDR2 YYNGEE, per germline.

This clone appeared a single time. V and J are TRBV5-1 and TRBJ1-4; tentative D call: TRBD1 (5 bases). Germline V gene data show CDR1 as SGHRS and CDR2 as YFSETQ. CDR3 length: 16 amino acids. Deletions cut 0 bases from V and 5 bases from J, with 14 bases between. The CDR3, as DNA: TGCGCCAGCAGCTTGGATCCCAGGGCCTCAAATGAAAAACTGTTTTTT. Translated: CASSLDPRASNEKLFF.

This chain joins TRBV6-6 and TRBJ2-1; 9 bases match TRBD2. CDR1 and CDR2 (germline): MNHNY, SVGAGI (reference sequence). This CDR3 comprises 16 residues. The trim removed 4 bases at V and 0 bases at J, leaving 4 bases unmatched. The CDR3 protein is CASSSKAGGSYNEQFF. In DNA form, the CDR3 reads TGTGCCAGCAGTTCTAAAGCGGGAGGCTCCTACAATGAGCAGTTCTTC.

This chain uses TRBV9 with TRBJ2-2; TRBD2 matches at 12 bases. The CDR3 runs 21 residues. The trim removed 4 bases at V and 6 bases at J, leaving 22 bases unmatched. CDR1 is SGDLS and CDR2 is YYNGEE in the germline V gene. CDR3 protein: CASSRSSGRAEMTTGAGELFF. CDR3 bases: TGTGCCAGCAGCAGATCTAGCGGGAGGGCCGAAATGACTACGGGCGCCGGGGAGCTGTTTTTT.

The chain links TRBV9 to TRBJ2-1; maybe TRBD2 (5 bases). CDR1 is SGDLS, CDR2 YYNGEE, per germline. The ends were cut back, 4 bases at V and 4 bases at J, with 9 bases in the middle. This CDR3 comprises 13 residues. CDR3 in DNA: TGTGCCAGCAGCCCGGACTCTTACAATGAGCAGTTCTTC. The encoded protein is CASSPDSYNEQFF. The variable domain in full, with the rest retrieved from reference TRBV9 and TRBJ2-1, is DSGVTQTPKHLITATGQRVTLRCSPRSGDLSVYWYQQSLDQGLQFLIQYYNGEERAKGNILERFSAQQFPDLHSELNLSSLELGDSALYFCASSPDSYNEQFFGPGTRLTVL.

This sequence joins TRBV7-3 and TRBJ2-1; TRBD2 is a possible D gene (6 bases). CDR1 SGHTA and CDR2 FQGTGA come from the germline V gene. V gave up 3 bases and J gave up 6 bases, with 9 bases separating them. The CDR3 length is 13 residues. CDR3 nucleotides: TGTGCCAGCAGCTTCGGGACTGCCAATGAGCAGTTCTTC. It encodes CASSFGTANEQFF.

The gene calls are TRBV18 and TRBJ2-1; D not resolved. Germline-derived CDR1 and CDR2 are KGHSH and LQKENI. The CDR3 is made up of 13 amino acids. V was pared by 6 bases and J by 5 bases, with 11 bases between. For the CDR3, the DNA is TGTGCCAGCTCGTCTGCAGGTAACAATGAGCAGTTCTTC. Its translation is CASSSAGNNEQFF.

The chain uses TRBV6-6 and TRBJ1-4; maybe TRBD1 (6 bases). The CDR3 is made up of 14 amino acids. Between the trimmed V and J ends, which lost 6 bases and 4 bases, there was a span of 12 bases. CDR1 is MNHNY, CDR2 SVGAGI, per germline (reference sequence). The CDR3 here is CASSSGQYNEKLFF. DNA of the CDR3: TGTGCCAGCAGCTCAGGACAGTATAATGAAAAACTGTTTTTT.

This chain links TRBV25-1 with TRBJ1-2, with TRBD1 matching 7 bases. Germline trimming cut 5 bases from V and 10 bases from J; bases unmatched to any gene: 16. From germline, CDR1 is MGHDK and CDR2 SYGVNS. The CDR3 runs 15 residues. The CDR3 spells CASSPPGQVKGDYTF. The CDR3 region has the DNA TGTGCCAGCAGTCCCCCCGGACAGGTAAAAGGCGACTACACCTTC.

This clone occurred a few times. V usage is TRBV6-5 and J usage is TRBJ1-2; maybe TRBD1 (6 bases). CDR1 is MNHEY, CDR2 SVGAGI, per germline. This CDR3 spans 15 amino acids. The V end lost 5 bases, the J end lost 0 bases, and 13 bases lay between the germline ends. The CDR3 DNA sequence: TGTGCCAGCAGTCCCCATGGACAGACTAACTATGGCTACACCTTC. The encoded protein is CASSPHGQTNYGYTF.

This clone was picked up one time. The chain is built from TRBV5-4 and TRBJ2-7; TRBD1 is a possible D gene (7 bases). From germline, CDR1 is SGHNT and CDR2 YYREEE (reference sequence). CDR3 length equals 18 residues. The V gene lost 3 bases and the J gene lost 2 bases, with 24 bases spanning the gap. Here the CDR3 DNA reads TGTGCCAGCAGCTCAAGTCCAGGGGGGAATGGATTCGCCTACGAGCAGTACTTC. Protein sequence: CASSSSPGGNGFAYEQYF.

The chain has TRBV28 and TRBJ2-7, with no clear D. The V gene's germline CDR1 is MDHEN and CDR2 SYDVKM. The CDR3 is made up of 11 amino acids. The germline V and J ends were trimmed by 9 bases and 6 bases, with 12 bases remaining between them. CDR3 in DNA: TGTGCCAGTACTTTTATGAGCGAGCAGTACTTC. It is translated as CASTFMSEQYF.

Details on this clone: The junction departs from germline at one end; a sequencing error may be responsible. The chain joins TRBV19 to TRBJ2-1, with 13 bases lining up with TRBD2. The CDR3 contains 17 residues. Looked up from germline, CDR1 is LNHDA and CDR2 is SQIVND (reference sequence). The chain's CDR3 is CASSALTSGGSSNEQFF. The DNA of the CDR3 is TGTGCCAGTAGTGCACTGACTAGCGGGGGGTCCTCCAATGAGCAGTTCTTC. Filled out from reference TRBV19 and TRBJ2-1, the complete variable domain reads DGGITQSPKYLFRKEGQNVTLSCEQNLNHDAMYWYRQDPGQGLRLIYYSQIVNDFQKGDIAEGYSVSREKKESFPLTVTSAQKNPTAFYLCASSALTSGGSSNEQFFGPGTRLTVL.

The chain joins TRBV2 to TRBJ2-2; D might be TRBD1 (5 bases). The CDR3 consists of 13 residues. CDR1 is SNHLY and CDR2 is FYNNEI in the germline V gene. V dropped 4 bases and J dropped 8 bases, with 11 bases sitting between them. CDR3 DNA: TGTGCCAGCAGTGGAAGGGGCCCGGGGGAGCTGTTTTTT. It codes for CASSGRGPGELFF.